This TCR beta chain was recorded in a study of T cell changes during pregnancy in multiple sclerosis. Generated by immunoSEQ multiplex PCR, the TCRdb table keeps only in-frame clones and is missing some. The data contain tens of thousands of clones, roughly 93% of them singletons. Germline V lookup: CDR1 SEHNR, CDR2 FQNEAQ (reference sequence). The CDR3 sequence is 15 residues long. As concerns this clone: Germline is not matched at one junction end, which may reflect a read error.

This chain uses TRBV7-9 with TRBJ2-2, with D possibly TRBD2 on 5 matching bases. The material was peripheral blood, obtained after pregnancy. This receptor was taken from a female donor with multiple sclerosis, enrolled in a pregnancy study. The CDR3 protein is CASSQYEGSTGELFF. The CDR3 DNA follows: TGCGCCAGCAGCCAATATGAGGGAAGCACCGGGGAGCTGTTTTTT.